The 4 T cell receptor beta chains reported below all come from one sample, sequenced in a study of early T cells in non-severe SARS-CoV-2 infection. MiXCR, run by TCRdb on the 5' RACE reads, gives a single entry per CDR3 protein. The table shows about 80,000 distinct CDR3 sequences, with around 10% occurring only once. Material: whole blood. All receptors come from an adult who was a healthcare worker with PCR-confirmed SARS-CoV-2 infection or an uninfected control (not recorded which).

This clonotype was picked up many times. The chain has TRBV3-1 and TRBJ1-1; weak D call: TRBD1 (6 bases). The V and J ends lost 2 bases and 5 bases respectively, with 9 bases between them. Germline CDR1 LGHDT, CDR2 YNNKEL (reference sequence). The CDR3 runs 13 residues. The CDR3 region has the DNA TGTGCCAGCAGCCAACGACAGGTTACTGAAGCTTTCTTT. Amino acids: CASSQRQVTEAFF.

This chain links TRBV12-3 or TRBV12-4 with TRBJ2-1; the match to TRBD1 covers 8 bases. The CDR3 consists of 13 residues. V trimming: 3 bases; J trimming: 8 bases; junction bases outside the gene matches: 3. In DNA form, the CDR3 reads TGTGCCAGCAGTTTCAACAGGGGGGATGAGCAGTTCTTC. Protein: CASSFNRGDEQFF.

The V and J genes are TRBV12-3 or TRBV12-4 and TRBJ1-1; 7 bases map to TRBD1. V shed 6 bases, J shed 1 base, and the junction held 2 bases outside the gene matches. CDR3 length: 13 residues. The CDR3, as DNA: TGTGCCAGCAGGTGGACAGGGAACACTGAAGCTTTCTTT. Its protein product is CASRWTGNTEAFF.

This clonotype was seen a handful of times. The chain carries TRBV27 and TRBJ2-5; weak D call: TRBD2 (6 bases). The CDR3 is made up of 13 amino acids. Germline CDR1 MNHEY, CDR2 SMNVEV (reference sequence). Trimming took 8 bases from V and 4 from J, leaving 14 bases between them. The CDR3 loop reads CASGLITGETQYF. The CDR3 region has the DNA TGTGCCAGCGGACTAATCACAGGAGAGACCCAGTACTTC.